This T cell receptor beta chain was captured in a study of CD8 T cells in Susac syndrome. Whole-study results and caveats: It was acknowledged in the study that its TCR sequencing and HLA analysis involved a relatively small number of individuals.

Sequencing targeted TCR beta in blood CD8+ and CD4+ T cells. Healthy donors constituted the controls, which were matched for age and sex. Germline values: CDR1 MNHEY, CDR2 SMNVEV (reference sequence). V lost 8 bases and J 1 base, leaving 17 bases between the germline ends. The length of the CDR3 is 16 residues. Details on this clonotype: Its specificity is not known.

An amount of RNA that ranged from roughly 0.45 to 1 ug was reverse transcribed with random hexamers. TCRdb re-called the immunoSEQ multiplex PCR reads with MiXCR, one entry per CDR3 protein. The table has about 22,000 distinct CDR3 sequences, 90% to 95% seen once. This rearrangement joins TRBV27 to TRBJ1-4, with D tentatively TRBD1 (6 bases). The receptor was isolated from a human donor in good health. The specimen was CD8+ T cells from PBMCs. CDR3 amino acids: CASGRGRGGTNEKLFF. CDR3 sequence (DNA): TGTGCCAGCGGCCGAGGAAGAGGGGGAACTAATGAAAAACTGTTTTTT.